This passage covers 7 T cell receptor beta chains from one sample sequenced in a study of cytomegalovirus exposure and HLA in healthy donors. PCR was performed using 60 Vbeta and 13 Jbeta primers. This table comes from immunoSEQ multiplex PCR, and its TCRdb copy is limited to in-frame clones, with some not included. The sample carries about 130,000 clones, around 10% recorded once. Sequenced material: PBMCs. The source of these receptors is a woman aged 40 to 55 in good health and CMV-seropositive.

This clone was seen a few times. The V call is TRBV19, the J call TRBJ1-2; 9 bases agree with TRBD1. Losses at the gene ends were 9 bases for V and 0 bases for J; bases not matched to a gene: 2. Germline V gene lookup returns CDR1 LNHDA and CDR2 SQIVND (reference sequence). The CDR3 is made up of 13 amino acids. The CDR3 sequence: CASRDRANYGYTF. The CDR3 nucleotides are TGTGCCAGCCGGGACAGGGCTAACTATGGCTACACCTTC.

The chain employs TRBV11-2 and TRBJ2-1, with TRBD2 as a possible D gene (7 bases). The CDR3 extends over 15 amino acids. From germline, CDR1 is SGHAT and CDR2 FQNNGV. V was shortened by 7 bases and J by 6 bases, with 19 bases between the two germline ends. The CDR3 DNA is TGTGCCAGCACCCCCCCCGGGGGGCTCGGCAATGAGCAGTTCTTC. Protein: CASTPPGGLGNEQFF.

The chain uses TRBV15 and TRBJ2-7; 10 positions agree with TRBD1. With 0 bases clipped from V and 4 bases from J, the junction kept 3 bases outside the gene matches. There are 15 residues in the CDR3. Germline V gene data show CDR1 as LNHNV and CDR2 as YYDKDF (reference sequence). The CDR3 loop reads CATSRDMGQGYEQYF. Here the CDR3 DNA reads TGTGCCACCAGCAGAGATATGGGACAGGGGTACGAGCAGTACTTC.

This clone was seen a few times. The V call is TRBV4-1, the J call TRBJ2-2; 11 bases align to TRBD2. Losses at the gene ends were 0 bases for V and 0 bases for J; bases not matched to a gene: 0. CDR3 length equals 17 residues. Germline loops: CDR1 MGHRA, CDR2 YSYEKL. CDR3 DNA: TGCGCCAGCAGCCAAGAACTAGCGGGGGCGAACACCGGGGAGCTGTTTTTT. Protein sequence: CASSQELAGANTGELFF.

This clone showed up just a few times. The V call is TRBV5-1, the J call TRBJ1-3; D gene uncertain. The CDR3 consists of 13 residues. Trimming left V 5 bases short and J 0 bases short, with 6 bases between. Germline CDR1 and CDR2: SGHRS and YFSETQ. CDR3 coding DNA: TGCGCCAGCAGTTTAGACTCTGGAAACACCATATATTTT. Its translation: CASSLDSGNTIYF.

The chain employs TRBV6-6 and TRBJ1-1; the D is unclear. The V end lost 5 bases, the J end lost 3 bases, and 10 bases lay between the germline ends. Germline values: CDR1 MNHNY, CDR2 SVGAGI (reference sequence). The CDR3 totals 13 residues. CDR3 in amino acids: CASSGYGDTEAFF. The CDR3 DNA follows: TGTGCCAGCAGTGGGTATGGAGACACTGAAGCTTTCTTT.

The chain has TRBV15 and TRBJ2-5, with D perhaps matching TRBD2 (6 bases). V dropped 1 base and J dropped 5 bases, with 11 bases sitting between them. The CDR3 is made up of 14 amino acids. Germline V gene lookup returns CDR1 LNHNV and CDR2 YYDKDF (reference sequence). CDR3 protein: CATSRAGDGETQYF. The CDR3 nucleotides read TGTGCCACCAGCAGAGCGGGGGATGGGGAGACCCAGTACTTC. The full variable domain, completed using reference TRBV15 and TRBJ2-5, is DAMVIQNPRYQVTQFGKPVTLSCSQTLNHNVMYWYQQKSSQAPKLLFHYYDKDFNNEADTPDNFQSRRPNTSFCFLDIRSPGLGDTAMYLCATSRAGDGETQYFGPGTRLLVL.